This record concerns one TCR beta chain sequence. Its antigen is still unknown. The CDR3 spans 14 residues. V shed 4 bases, J shed 7 bases, and the junction held 6 bases outside the gene matches. From germline, CDR1 is SGHAT and CDR2 FQDESV (reference sequence). These data are taken from a study of CD8 T cells in ankylosing spondylitis. Library preparation for TCR beta used quantitative 5'-RACE with molecular barcodes. TCRdb used MiXCR to reprocess the 5' RACE reads, holding one entry per CDR3 protein. Found here are roughly 670,000 distinct CDR3 sequences, under 20% of them singletons; the top ten hold over 15%. Study outcomes and limitations: Disease-associated clonotypes exhibited CD8+ identity and were relatively infrequent in peripheral blood. Characteristic, it appeared, of ankylosing spondylitis blood was a TCR beta motif of roughly eight highly homologous variants. Matched synovial fluid from ankylosing spondylitis patients was reported to be enriched for disease-linked clones. A subset of motif variants has previously been described in the synovial fluid and blood of reactive arthritis.

The clonotype was recovered from a male donor with ankylosing spondylitis. What was sequenced was blood, either unsorted or a sorted T cell fraction (not recorded which). The chain combines TRBV11-1 with TRBJ2-5, with 10 bases fitting TRBD2. CDR3 sequence reads: CASSSGLARGTQYF. The CDR3, as DNA: TGTGCCAGCAGCTCGGGACTAGCGAGGGGGACCCAGTACTTC.